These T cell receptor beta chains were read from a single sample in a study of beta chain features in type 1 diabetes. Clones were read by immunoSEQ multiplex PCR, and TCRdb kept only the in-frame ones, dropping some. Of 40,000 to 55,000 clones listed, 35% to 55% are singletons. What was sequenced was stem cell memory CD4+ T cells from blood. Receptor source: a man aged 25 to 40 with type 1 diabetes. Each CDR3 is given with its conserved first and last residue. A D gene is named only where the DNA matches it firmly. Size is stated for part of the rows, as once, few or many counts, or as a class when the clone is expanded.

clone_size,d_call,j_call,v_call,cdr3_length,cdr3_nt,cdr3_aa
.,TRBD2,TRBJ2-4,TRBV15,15,TGTGCCACCAGCAGGCGACTAGCGGGAGGGAACATTCAGTACTTC,CATSRRLAGGNIQYF
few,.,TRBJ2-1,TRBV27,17,TGTGCCAGCAGTTTATCGATGGGAACTAGCTCCTACAATGAGCAGTTCTTC,CASSLSMGTSSYNEQFF
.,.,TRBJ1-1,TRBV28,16,TGTGCCAGCAGGGAGAGTGGCGGCCCCCGGGGCACTGAAGCTTTCTTT,CASRESGGPRGTEAFF
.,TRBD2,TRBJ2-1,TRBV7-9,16,TGTGCCAGCAGCTCAAGACTAGCGGACACCTACAATGAGCAGTTCTTC,CASSSRLADTYNEQFF
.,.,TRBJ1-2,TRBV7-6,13,TGTGCCAGCAGCTTCCTCCCCCTAAGTGGCTACACCTTC,CASSFLPLSGYTF
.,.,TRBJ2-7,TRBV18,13,TGTGCCAGCTCACCCCCGTCGGAGGGCGAGCAGTACTTC,CASSPPSEGEQYF
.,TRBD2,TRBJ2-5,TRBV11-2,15,TGTGCCAGCAGCTTAGATAGCGGGAGACTAGAGACCCAGTACTTC,CASSLDSGRLETQYF
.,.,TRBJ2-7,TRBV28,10,TGTGCCAGCAGTTTGCGGGAGCAGTACTTC,CASSLREQYF
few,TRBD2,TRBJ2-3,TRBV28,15,TGTGCCAGCAGTTTATGGGGCGGGAGCGCAGATACGCAGTATTTT,CASSLWGGSADTQYF
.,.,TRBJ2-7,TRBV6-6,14,TGTGCCAGCACCCCCTTGGGCTTTGATTACGAGCAGTACTTC,CASTPLGFDYEQYF
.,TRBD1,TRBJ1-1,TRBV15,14,TGTGCCACCAGCTTGCTTACAGGGGGCACTGAAGCTTTCTTT,CATSLLTGGTEAFF
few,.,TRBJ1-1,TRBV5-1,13,TGCGCCAGCAGCCTCGTTTCGGACACTGAAGCTTTCTTT,CASSLVSDTEAFF
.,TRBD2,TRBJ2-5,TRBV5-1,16,TGCGCCAGCAGCTGGGGACTAGCGGGAGGTGGAAAGACCCAGTACTTC,CASSWGLAGGGKTQYF
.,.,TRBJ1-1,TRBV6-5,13,TGTGCCAGCCGCTTTGTAGGGAGGCGTGAAGCTTTCTTT,CASRFVGRREAFF
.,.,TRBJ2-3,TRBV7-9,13,TGTGCCAGCATGAGAGCGGACACAGATACGCAGTATTTT,CASMRADTDTQYF
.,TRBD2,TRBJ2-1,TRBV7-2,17,TGTGCCAGCAGCGTACACAGCCTTAGCGGGAACAAGAATGAGCAGTTCTTC,CASSVHSLSGNKNEQFF
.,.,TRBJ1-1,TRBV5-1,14,TGCGCCAGCAGCTCATTGGGTTGGACAGCTGAAGCTTTCTTT,CASSSLGWTAEAFF
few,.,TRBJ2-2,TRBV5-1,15,TGCGCCAGCAGCTCTGACAGGTGGAACACCGGGGAGCTGTTTTTT,CASSSDRWNTGELFF
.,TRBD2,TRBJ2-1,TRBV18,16,TGTGCCAGCTCACCCACTAGCGGGGGTTTATACAATGAGCAGTTCTTC,CASSPTSGGLYNEQFF
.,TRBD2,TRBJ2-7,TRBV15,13,TGTGCCACCAGCCGGGACTACTCCTACGAGCAGTACTTC,CATSRDYSYEQYF
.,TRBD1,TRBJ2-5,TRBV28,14,TGTGCCAGCACCGATACAGGGGTTGGGGAGACCCAGTACTTC,CASTDTGVGETQYF
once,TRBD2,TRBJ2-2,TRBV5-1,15,TGCGCCAGCAGCCTGATAGCGGGAAGCACCGGGGAGCTGTTTTTT,CASSLIAGSTGELFF
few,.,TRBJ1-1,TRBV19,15,TGTGCCAGCAGCGCACGAAGAAGAGTAGACACTGAAGCTTTCTTT,CASSARRRVDTEAFF
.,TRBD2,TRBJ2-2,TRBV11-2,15,TGTGCCAGCAGGCGACCCGGGAGGGCCACCGGGGAGCTGTTTTTT,CASRRPGRATGELFF
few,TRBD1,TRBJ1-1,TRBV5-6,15,TGTGCCAGCAGCGGGGGGGACAGGTTAGTTCGAGAAGCTTTCTTT,CASSGGDRLVREAFF
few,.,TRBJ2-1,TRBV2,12,TGTGCCAGCGGACTCGGCTACAATGAGCAGTTCTTC,CASGLGYNEQFF
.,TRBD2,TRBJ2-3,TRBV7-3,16,TGTGCCAGCAGCTTAACGCTAGCGGGACTCGGGGATACGCAGTATTTT,CASSLTLAGLGDTQYF
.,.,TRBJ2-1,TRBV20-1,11,TGCAGATCCGTAACCTACAATGAGCAGTTCTTC,CRSVTYNEQFF
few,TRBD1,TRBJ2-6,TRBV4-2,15,TGTGCCAGCAGCCAAACAGGGGCTGGGGCCAACGTCCTGACTTTC,CASSQTGAGANVLTF
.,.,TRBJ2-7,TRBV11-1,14,TGTGCCAGCAGCTTAGGCGGCTCCGTGTACGAGCAGTACTTC,CASSLGGSVYEQYF
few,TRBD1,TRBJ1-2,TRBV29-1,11,TGCAGCGCGACAGGGGCCTATGGCTACACCTTC,CSATGAYGYTF
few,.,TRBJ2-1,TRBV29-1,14,TGCAGCGTTGAAAGGCAGCGGGTCAACAATGAGCAGTTCTTC,CSVERQRVNNEQFF
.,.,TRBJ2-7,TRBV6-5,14,TGTGCCAGCAGTTACTCACGACTCCCCGGAGAGCAGTACTTC,CASSYSRLPGEQYF
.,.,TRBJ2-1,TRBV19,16,TGTGCCAGTAGTATCAGGCTAGCAGAGGTTTACAATGAGCAGTTCTTC,CASSIRLAEVYNEQFF
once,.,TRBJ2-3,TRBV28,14,TGTGCCAGCGTTGATGCGGGGTACACAGATACGCAGTATTTT,CASVDAGYTDTQYF
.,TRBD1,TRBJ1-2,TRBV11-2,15,TGTGCCAGCAGCCCACGACAGGGGGCGGGCTATGGCTACACCTTC,CASSPRQGAGYGYTF
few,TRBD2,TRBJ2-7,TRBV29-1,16,TGCAGCGTTGAAGGTTTTAGGGAGGGGAGTATCTACGAGCAGTACTTC,CSVEGFREGSIYEQYF
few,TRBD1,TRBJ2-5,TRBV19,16,TGTGCCAGTACCTCAGGGGCGACAGGGCAGGGAGAGACCCAGTACTTC,CASTSGATGQGETQYF
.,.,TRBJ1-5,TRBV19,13,TGTGCCAGTAGTATATCACTCATCCAGCCCCAGCATTTT,CASSISLIQPQHF
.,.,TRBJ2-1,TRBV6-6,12,TGTGCCAGCAGTTACCACGGGACAGAGCAGTTCTTC,CASSYHGTEQFF
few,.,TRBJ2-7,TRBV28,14,TGTGCCAGCGGGTATTGGGGGGACAGCTACGAGCAGTACTTC,CASGYWGDSYEQYF
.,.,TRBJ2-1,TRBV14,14,TGTGCCAGCAGCCAAGCAGGGGTCTACAATGAGCAGTTCTTC,CASSQAGVYNEQFF
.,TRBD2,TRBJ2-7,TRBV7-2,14,TGTGCCAGCAGAGCCCCCGGACTAGCACCTCAACTACACTTC,CASRAPGLAPQLHF
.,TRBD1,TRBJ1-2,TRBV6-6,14,TGTGCCAGCACCTTAAGACAGGGTGGCTATGGCTACACCTTC,CASTLRQGGYGYTF
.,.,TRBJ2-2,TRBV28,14,TGTGCCAGCAGTTCAAGGGGCTCCACCGGGGAGCTGTTTTTT,CASSSRGSTGELFF
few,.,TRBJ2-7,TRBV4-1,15,TGCGCCAGCAGCCAAGGCCAGGGGAGCTCCTACGAGCAGTACTTC,CASSQGQGSSYEQYF
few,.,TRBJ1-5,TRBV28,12,TGTGCCAGCAGTTTAGGAGGACAGCCCCAGCATTTT,CASSLGGQPQHF
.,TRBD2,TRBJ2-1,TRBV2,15,TGTGCCAGCAGTGGAACTAGCGGGAGGGCCAATGAGCAGTTCTTC,CASSGTSGRANEQFF
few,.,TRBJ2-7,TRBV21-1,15,TGTGCCAGCAGAAAAGGACAGGGGGCAACCTACGAGCAGTACTTC,CASRKGQGATYEQYF
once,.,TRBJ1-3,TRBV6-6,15,TGTGCCAGCAGTTCCCTAGCAGTTCGGGGAAACACCATATATTTT,CASSSLAVRGNTIYF
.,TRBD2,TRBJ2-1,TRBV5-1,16,TGCGCCAGCAGCCTCTTAAGTAGCGGGAGTGACTATGAGCAGTTCTTC,CASSLLSSGSDYEQFF
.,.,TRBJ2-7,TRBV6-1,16,TGTGCCAGCAGTGAAGCGGGCAGGGTGAGCTCCTACGAGCAGTACTTC,CASSEAGRVSSYEQYF
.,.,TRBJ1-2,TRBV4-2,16,TGTGCCAGCAGCCAAGATCAGACAGACGGTCTCTATGGCTACACCTTC,CASSQDQTDGLYGYTF
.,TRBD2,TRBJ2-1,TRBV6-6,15,TGTGCCAGCAGTTCCGGGACTAGCGGGAAGGGTGAGCAGTTCTTC,CASSSGTSGKGEQFF